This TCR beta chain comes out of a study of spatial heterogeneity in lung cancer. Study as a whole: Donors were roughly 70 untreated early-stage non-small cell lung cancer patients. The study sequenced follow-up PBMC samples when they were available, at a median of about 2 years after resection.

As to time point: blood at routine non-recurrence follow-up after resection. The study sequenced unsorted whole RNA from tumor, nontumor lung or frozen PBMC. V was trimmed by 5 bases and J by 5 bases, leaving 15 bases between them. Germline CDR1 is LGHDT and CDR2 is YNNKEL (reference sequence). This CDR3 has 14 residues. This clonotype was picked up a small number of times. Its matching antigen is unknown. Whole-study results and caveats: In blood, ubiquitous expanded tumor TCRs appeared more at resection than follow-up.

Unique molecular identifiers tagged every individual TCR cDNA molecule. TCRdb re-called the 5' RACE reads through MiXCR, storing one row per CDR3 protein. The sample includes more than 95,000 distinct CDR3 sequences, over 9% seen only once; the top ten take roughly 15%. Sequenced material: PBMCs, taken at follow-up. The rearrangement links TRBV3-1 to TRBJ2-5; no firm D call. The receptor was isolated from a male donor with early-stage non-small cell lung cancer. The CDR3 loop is CASSGPSLGETQYF. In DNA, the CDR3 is TGTGCCAGCAGCGGCCCATCTCTAGGCGAGACCCAGTACTTC.